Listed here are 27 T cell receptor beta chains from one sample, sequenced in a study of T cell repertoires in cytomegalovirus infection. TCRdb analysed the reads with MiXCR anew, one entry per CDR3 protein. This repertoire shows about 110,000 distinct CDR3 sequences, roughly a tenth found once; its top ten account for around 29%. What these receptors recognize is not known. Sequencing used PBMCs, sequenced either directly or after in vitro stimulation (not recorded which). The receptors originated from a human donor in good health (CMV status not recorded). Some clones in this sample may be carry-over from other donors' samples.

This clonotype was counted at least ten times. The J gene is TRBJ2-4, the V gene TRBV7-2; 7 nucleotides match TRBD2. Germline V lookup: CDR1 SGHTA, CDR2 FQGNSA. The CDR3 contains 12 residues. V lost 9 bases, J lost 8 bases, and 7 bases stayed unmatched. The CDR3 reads CASGREGDIQYF. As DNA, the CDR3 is TGTGCCAGTGGGAGGGAGGGCGACATTCAGTACTTC.

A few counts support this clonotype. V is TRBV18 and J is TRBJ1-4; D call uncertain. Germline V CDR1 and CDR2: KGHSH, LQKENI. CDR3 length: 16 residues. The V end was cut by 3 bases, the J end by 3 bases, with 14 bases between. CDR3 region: CASSPAVTAANEKLFF. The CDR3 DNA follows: TGTGCCAGCTCACCGGCGGTCACAGCCGCTAATGAAAAACTGTTTTTT.

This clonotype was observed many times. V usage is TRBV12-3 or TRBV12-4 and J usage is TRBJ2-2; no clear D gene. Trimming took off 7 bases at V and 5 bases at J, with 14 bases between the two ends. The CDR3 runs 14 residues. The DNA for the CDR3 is TGTGCCAGCAATTTTAGGATAGAAACCGGGGAGCTGTTTTTT. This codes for CASNFRIETGELFF.

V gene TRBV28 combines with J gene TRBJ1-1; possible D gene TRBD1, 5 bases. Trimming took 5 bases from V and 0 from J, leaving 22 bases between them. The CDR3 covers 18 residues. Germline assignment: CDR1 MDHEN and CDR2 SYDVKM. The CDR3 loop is CASSPPFWGDSMNTEAFF. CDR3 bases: TGTGCCAGCAGTCCTCCCTTCTGGGGGGATAGCATGAACACTGAAGCTTTCTTT.

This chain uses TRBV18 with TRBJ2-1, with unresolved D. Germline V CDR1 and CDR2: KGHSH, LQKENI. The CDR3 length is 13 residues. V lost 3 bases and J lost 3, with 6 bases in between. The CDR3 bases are TGTGCCAGCTCACCTGGGGACTACAATGAGCAGTTCTTC. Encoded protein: CASSPGDYNEQFF.

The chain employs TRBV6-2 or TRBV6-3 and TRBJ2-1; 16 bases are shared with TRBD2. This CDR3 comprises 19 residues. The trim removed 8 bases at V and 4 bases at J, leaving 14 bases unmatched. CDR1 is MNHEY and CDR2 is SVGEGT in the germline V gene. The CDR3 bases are TGTGCCAGCCGGACCCCCCTCGGGACTAGCGGGAGGGGGTACAATGAGCAGTTCTTC. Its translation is CASRTPLGTSGRGYNEQFF.

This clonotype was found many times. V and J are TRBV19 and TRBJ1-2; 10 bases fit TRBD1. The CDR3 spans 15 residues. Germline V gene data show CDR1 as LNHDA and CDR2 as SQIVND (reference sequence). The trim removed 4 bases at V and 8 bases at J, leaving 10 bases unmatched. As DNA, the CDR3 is TGTGCCAGTAGTAGAACGGGACAGGGGCAACGGGGCTACACCTTC. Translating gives CASSRTGQGQRGYTF. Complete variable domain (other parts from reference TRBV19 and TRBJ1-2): DGGITQSPKYLFRKEGQNVTLSCEQNLNHDAMYWYRQDPGQGLRLIYYSQIVNDFQKGDIAEGYSVSREKKESFPLTVTSAQKNPTAFYLCASSRTGQGQRGYTFGSGTRLTVV.

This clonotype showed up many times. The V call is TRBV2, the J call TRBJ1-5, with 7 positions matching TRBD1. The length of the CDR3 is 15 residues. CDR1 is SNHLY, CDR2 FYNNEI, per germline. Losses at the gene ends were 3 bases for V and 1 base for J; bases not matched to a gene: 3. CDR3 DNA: TGTGCCAGCAGTGAGGGGGGACAGAGCAATCAGCCCCAGCATTTT. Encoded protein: CASSEGGQSNQPQHF.

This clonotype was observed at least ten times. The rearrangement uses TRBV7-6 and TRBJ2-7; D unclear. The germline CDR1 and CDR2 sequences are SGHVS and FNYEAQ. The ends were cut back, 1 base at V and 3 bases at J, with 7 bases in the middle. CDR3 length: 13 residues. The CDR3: CASSLDSRYEQYF. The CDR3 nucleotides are TGTGCCAGCAGCTTAGACAGCCGCTACGAGCAGTACTTC. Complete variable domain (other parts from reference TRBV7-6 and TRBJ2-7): GAGVSQSPRYKVTKRGQDVALRCDPISGHVSLYWYRQALGQGPEFLTYFNYEAQQDKSGLPNDRFSAERPEGSISTLTIQRTEQRDSAMYRCASSLDSRYEQYFGPGTRLTVT.

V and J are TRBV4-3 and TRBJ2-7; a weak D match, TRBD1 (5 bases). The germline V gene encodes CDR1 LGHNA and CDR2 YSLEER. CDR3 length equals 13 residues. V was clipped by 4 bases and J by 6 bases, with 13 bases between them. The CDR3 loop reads CASSLRQGVEQYF. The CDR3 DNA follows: TGCGCCAGCAGCCTACGCCAAGGGGTCGAGCAGTACTTC.

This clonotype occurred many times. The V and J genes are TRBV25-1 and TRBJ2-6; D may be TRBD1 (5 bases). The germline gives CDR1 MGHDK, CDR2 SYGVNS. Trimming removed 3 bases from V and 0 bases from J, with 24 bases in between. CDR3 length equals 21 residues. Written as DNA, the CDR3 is TGTGCCAGCAGTGACCCCATCCTGAACCCCGGACAACTCTCTGGGGCCAACGTCCTGACTTTC. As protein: CASSDPILNPGQLSGANVLTF.

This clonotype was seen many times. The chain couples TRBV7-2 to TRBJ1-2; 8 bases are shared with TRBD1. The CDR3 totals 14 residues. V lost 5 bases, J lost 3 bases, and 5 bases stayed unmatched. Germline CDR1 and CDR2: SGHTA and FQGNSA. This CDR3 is CASSQTGVDYGYTF. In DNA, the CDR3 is TGTGCCAGCAGCCAGACAGGGGTAGACTATGGCTACACCTTC.

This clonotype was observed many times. The CDR3 here is CASSPRSGATDTQYF. CDR3 bases: TGTGCCAGCAGCCCCCGTTCGGGGGCCACAGATACGCAGTATTTT. This chain joins TRBV7-9 and TRBJ2-3; D possibly uses TRBD1 or TRBD2 (6 bases each). In germline, CDR1 is SEHNR, CDR2 FQNEAQ (reference sequence). V was pared by 5 bases and J by 2 bases, with 14 bases between. The CDR3 covers 15 residues.

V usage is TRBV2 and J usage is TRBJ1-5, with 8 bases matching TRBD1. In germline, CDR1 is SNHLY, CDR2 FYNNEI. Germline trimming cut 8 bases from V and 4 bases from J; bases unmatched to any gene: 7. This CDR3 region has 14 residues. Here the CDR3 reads CASADRDENQPQHF. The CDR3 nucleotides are TGTGCCAGCGCGGACAGGGACGAAAATCAGCCCCAGCATTTT.

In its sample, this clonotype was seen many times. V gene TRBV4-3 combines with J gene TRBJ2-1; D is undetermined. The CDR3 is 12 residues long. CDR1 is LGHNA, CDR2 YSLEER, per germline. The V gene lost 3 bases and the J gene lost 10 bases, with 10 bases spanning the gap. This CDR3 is CASSQLLGEQFF. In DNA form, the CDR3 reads TGCGCCAGCAGCCAGTTGCTAGGAGAGCAGTTCTTC.

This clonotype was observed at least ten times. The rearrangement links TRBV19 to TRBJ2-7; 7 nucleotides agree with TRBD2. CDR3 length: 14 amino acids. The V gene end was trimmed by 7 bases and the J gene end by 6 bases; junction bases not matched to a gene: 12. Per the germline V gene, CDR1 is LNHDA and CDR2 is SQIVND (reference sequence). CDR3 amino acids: CASTASAGRGEQYF. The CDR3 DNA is TGTGCCAGTACCGCGTCGGCAGGGAGGGGCGAGCAGTACTTC. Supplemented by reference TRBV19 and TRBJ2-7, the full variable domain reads DGGITQSPKYLFRKEGQNVTLSCEQNLNHDAMYWYRQDPGQGLRLIYYSQIVNDFQKGDIAEGYSVSREKKESFPLTVTSAQKNPTAFYLCASTASAGRGEQYFGPGTRLTVT.

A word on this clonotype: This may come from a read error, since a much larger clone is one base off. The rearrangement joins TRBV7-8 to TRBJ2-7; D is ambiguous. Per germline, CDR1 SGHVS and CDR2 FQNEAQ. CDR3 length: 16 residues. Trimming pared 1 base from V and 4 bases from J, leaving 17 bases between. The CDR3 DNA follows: TGTGCCAGCAGCTTAGATTATTCTAGAAAGCAGTACGAGCAGTACTTC. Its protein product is CASSLDYSRKQYEQYF.

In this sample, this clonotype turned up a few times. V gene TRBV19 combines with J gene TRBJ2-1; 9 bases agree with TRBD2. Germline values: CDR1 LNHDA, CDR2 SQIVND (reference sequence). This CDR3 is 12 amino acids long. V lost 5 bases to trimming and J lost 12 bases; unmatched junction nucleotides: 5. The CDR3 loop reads CASSEREARQFF. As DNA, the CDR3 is TGTGCCAGTAGTGAGCGGGAGGCAAGGCAGTTCTTC.

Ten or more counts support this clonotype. The CDR3 reads CASSQRPGRMSNYGYTF. Written as DNA, the CDR3 is TGTGCCAGCAGTCAACGCCCTGGGAGGATGTCTAACTATGGCTACACCTTC. This chain links TRBV28 with TRBJ1-2; D not certain. Germline CDR1 MDHEN, CDR2 SYDVKM. The V end was cut by 5 bases, the J end by 0 bases, with 19 bases between. The CDR3 contains 17 residues.

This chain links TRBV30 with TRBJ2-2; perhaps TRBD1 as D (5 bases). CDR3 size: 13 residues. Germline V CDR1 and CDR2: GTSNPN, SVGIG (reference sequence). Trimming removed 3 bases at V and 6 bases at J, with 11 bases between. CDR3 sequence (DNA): TGTGCCTGGAGCGCGCAACAGGCCGGGGAGCTGTTTTTT. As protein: CAWSAQQAGELFF.

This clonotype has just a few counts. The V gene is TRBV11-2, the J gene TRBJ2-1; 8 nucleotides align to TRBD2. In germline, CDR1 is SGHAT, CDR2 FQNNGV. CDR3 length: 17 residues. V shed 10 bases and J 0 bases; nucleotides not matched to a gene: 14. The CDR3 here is CAITTSDNLNSYNEQFF. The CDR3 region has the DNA TGTGCCATCACGACTAGCGACAACCTAAACTCCTACAATGAGCAGTTCTTC. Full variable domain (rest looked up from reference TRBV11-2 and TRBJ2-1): EAGVAQSPRYKIIEKRQSVAFWCNPISGHATLYWYQQILGQGPKLLIQFQNNGVVDDSQLPKDRFSAERLKGVDSTLKIQPAKLEDSAVYLCAITTSDNLNSYNEQFFGPGTRLTVL.

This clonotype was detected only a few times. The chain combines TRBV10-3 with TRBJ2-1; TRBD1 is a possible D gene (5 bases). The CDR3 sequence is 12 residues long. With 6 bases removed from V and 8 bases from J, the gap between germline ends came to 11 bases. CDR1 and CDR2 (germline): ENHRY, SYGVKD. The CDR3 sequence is CAIRTDTDEQFF. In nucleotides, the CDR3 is TGTGCCATCAGGACAGACACGGATGAGCAGTTCTTC.

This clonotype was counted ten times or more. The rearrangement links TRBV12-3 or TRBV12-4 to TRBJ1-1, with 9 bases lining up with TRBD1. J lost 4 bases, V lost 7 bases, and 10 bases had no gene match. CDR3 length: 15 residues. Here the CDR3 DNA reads TGTGCCAGCAACCCACAGGGGGCGCTTAGCACTGAAGCTTTCTTT. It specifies CASNPQGALSTEAFF.

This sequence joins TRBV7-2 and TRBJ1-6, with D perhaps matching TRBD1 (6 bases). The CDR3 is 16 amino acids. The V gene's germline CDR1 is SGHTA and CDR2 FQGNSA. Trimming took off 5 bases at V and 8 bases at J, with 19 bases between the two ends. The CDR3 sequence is CASSLGQGYKYSPLHF. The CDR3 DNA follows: TGTGCCAGCAGCCTGGGCCAGGGGTATAAGTATTCACCCCTCCACTTT. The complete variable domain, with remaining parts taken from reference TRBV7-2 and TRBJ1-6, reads GAGVSQSPSNKVTEKGKDVELRCDPISGHTALYWYRQSLGQGLEFLIYFQGNSAPDKSGLPSDRFSAERTGGSVSTLTIQRTQQEDSAVYLCASSLGQGYKYSPLHFGNGTRLTVT.

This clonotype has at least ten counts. The CDR3 nucleotides read TGTGCCAGCAGTACGGGCTACGAGCAGTACTTC. It specifies CASSTGYEQYF. The chain carries TRBV7-9 and TRBJ2-7, with D hard to call. CDR1 is SEHNR and CDR2 is FQNEAQ in the germline V gene (reference sequence). V lost 6 bases and J lost 3, with 6 bases in between. The CDR3 runs to 11 residues. The whole variable domain, remainder taken from reference TRBV7-9 and TRBJ2-7, is DTGVSQNPRHKITKRGQNVTFRCDPISEHNRLYWYRQTLGQGPEFLTYFQNEAQLEKSRLLSDRFSAERPKGSFSTLEIQRTEQGDSAMYLCASSTGYEQYFGPGTRLTVT.

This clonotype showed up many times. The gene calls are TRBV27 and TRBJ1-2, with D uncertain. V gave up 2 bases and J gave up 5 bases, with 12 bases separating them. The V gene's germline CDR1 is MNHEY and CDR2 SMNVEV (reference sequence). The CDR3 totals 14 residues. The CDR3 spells CASSLGRLGYGYTF. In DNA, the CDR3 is TGTGCCAGCAGTTTAGGCCGGCTAGGGTATGGCTACACCTTC.

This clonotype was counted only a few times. DNA of the CDR3: TGTGCCAGCAGCTTAGATTCGGGCCTTAATGAAAAACTGTTTTTT. This translates into CASSLDSGLNEKLFF. This chain joins TRBV7-9 and TRBJ1-4; D gene uncertain. Trimming cost V 1 base and J 4 bases, with 10 bases left between them. Germline V gene lookup returns CDR1 SEHNR and CDR2 FQNEAQ (reference sequence). CDR3 size: 15 residues.